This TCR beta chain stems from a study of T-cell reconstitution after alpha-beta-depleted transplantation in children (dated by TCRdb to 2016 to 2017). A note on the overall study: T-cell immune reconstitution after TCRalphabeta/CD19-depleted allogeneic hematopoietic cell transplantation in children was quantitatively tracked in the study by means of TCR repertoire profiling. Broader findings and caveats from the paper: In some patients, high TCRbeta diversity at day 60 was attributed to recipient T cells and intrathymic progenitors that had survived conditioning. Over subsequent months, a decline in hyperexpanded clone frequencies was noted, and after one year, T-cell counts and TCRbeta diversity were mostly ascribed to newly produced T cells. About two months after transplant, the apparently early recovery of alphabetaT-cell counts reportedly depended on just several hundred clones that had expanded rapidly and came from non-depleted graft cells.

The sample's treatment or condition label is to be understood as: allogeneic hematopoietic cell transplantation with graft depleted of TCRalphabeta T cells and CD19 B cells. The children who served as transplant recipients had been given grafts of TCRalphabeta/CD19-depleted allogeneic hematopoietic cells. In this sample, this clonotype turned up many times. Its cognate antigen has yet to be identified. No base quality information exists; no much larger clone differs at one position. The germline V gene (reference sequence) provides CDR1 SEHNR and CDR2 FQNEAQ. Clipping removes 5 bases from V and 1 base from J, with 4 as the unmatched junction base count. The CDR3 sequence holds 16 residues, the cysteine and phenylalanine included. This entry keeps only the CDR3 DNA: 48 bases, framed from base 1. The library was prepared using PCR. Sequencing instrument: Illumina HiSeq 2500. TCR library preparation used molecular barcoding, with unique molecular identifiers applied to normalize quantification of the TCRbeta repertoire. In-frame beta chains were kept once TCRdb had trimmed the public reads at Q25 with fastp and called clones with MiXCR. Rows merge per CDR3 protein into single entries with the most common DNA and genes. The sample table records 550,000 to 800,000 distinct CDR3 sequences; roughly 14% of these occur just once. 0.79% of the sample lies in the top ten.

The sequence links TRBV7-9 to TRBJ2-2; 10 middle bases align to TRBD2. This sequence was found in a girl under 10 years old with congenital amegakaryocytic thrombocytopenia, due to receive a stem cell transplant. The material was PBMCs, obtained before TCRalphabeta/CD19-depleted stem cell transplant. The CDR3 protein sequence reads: CASSPLAGVNTGELFF. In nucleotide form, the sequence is TGTGCCAGCAGCCCTCTAGCGGGAGTGAACACCGGGGAGCTGTTTTTT.